This T cell receptor (beta chain) comes out of a study of beta chain features in type 1 diabetes. Germline values: CDR1 SGHTA, CDR2 FQGNSA. The V gene lost 1 base and the J gene lost 4 bases, with 10 bases spanning the gap. This CDR3 region has 14 residues. Every isolated RNA sample was fully reverse transcribed, so sequencing captured expressed TCRB transcripts. Sequencing was performed with immunoSEQ multiplex PCR; in TCRdb, only in-frame clones are kept and a portion is missing. The sample shows about 700,000 clones, under 15% of them seen only once. With regard to this clone: The antigen is not known.

General observations from the study: Across all four CD4+ subsets, people with type 1 diabetes showed modestly shorter TCRB CDR3s.

The receptor was isolated from a man aged 18-30 years with type 1 diabetes. Material: naive CD4+ T cells from blood. J is TRBJ1-1 and V is TRBV7-2; no definite D call. The CDR3 sequence is CASSLVGSRTEAFF. DNA of the CDR3: TGTGCCAGCAGCTTAGTAGGCAGCCGCACTGAAGCTTTCTTT.